The T cell receptor beta chain described here comes from a study of shared clonotypes between healthy human individuals. Remarks on this clone: Its antigen is unidentified.

Points from the study as a whole: Estimated richness values were generally larger in naive subsets than in memory subsets.

Sequencing used immunoSEQ multiplex PCR; TCRdb keeps in-frame clones, though not all of them. The data show roughly 640,000 clones, approximately 79% seen once. The ends lost 8 bases at V and 1 base at J; junction bases unmatched: 4. The CDR3 length is 14 residues. The germline V gene encodes CDR1 LNHDA and CDR2 SQIVND (reference sequence). This chain joins TRBV19 and TRBJ1-1, with 10 bases fitting TRBD1. This sequence originates from a woman aged 25 to 39 in good health. Sequences were obtained from memory CD4+ T cells sorted from blood. Subset defined: CD45RA-negative fraction. DNA for the CDR3: TGTGCCAGTGTCCGGGACAGGGGGAACACTGAAGCTTTCTTT. Translated, it gives CASVRDRGNTEAFF.